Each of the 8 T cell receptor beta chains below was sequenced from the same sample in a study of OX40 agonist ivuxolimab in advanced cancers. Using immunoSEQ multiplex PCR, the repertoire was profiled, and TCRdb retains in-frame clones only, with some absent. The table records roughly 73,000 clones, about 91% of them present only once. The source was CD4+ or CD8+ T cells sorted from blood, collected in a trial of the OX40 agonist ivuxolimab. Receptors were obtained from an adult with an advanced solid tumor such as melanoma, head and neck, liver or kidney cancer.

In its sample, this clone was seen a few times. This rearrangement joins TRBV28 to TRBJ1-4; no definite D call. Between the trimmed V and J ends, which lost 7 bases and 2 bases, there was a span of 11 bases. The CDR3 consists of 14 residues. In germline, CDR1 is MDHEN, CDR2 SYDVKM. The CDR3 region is CASTPGSTNEKLFF. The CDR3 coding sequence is TGTGCCAGCACTCCGGGCTCCACTAATGAAAAACTGTTTTTT.

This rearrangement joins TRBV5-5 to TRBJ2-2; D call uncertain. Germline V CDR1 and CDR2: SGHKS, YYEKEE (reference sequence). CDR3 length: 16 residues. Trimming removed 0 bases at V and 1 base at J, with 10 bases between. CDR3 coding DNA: TGTGCCAGCAGCTTGGGGCCAGCGCTGAACACCGGGGAGCTGTTTTTT. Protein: CASSLGPALNTGELFF.

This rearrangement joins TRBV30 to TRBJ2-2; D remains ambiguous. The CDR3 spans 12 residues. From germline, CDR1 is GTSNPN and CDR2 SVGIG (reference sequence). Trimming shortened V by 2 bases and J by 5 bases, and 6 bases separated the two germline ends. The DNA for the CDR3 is TGTGCCTGGAGTTCAAATACCGGGGAGCTGTTTTTT. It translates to CAWSSNTGELFF.

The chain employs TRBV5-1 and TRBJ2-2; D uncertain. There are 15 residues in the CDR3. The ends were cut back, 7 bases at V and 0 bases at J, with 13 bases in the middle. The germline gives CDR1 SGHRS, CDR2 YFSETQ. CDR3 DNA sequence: TGCGCCAGCTCGTTAGGAGCTACGAACACCGGGGAGCTGTTTTTT. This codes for CASSLGATNTGELFF.

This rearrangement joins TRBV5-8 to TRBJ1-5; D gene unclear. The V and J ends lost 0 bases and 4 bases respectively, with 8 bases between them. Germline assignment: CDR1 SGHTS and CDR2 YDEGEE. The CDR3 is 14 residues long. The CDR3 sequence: CASSLEGGNQPQHF. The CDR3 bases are TGTGCCAGCAGCTTGGAAGGCGGGAATCAGCCCCAGCATTTT.

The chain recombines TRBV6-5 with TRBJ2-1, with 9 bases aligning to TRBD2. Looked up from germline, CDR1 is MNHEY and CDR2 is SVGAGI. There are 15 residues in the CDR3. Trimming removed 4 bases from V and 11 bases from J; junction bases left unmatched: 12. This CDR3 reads CASSSGEGAGGKQFF. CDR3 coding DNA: TGTGCCAGCAGTTCCGGGGAGGGTGCGGGAGGGAAGCAGTTCTTC.

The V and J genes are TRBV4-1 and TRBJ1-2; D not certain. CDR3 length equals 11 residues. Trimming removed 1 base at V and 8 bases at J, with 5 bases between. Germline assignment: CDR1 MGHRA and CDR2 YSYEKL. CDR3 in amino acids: CASSQAGGYTF. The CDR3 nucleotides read TGCGCCAGCAGCCAAGCGGGAGGCTACACCTTC.

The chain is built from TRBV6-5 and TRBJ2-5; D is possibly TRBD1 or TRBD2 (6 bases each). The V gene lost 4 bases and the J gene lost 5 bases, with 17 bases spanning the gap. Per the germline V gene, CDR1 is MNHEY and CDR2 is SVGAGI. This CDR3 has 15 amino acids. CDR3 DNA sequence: TGTGCCAGCAGTTGGGGGCGGGGTGTTGCGGAGACCCAGTACTTC. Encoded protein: CASSWGRGVAETQYF.